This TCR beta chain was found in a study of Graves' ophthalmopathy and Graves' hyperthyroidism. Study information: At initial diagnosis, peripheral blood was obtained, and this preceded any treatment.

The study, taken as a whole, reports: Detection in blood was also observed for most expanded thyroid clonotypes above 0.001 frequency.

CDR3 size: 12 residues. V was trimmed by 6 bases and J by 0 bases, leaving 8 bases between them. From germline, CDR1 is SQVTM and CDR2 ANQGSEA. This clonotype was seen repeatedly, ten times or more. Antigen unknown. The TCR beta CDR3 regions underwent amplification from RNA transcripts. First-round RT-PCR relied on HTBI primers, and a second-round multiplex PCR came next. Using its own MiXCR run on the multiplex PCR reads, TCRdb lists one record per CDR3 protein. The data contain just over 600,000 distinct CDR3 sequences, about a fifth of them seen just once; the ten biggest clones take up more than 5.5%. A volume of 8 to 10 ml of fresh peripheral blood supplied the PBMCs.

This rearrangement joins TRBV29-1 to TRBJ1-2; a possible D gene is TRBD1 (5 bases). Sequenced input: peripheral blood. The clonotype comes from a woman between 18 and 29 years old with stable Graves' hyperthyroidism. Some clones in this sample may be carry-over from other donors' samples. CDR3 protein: CSVVDTNYGYTF. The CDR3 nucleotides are TGCAGCGTCGTGGACACTAACTATGGCTACACCTTC.